These T cell receptor beta chains were read from a single sample in a study of preoperative IRX-2 immunotherapy in early breast cancer. The method was immunoSEQ multiplex PCR; TCRdb's version includes in-frame clones alone and lacks a portion of them. The sample consists of around 25,000 clones, around nine tenths of them appearing once. The specimen comprised tumor tissue, sampled after IRX-2 immunotherapy. These TCRs come from a human donor with breast cancer. Each CDR3 is given with its conserved first and last residue. D genes are given only for firm matches. Clone size is stated in some rows and not others, as once, few, many or a class when expanded.

d_gene	abundance	v_gene	len	j_gene	CDR3aa	CDR3nt
NA	NA	TRBV27	15	TRBJ1-1	CASSLGGRGNTEAFF	TGTGCCAGCAGTTTAGGGGGCAGGGGGAACACTGAAGCTTTCTTT
NA	NA	TRBV5-4	16	TRBJ1-2	CASSLAFGQSPYGYTF	TGTGCCAGCAGCTTGGCTTTTGGGCAGAGCCCCTATGGCTACACCTTC
TRBD1	NA	TRBV11-2	15	TRBJ2-2	CASSLGTGGSGELFF	TGTGCCAGCAGCTTAGGAACAGGGGGCAGCGGGGAGCTGTTTTTT
NA	NA	TRBV6-1	13	TRBJ1-1	CASSDRRNTEAFF	TGTGCCAGCAGTGACAGGCGCAACACTGAAGCTTTCTTT
NA	NA	TRBV9	15	TRBJ2-2	CASSVGPSVGGELFF	TGTGCCAGCAGCGTAGGACCGTCGGTTGGGGGGGAGCTGTTTTTT
NA	once	TRBV5-1	13	TRBJ1-1	CASRSGLNTEAFF	TGCGCCAGCAGATCAGGGCTGAACACTGAAGCTTTCTTT
NA	NA	TRBV4-2	16	TRBJ1-1	CASSPADSPLNTEAFF	TGTGCCAGCAGCCCAGCGGACAGCCCCTTGAACACTGAAGCTTTCTTT
TRBD1	NA	TRBV6-1	18	TRBJ1-2	CASSEDPGGADLGYGYTF	TGTGCCAGCAGTGAAGATCCAGGGGGCGCCGACCTAGGCTATGGCTACACCTTC
TRBD1	NA	TRBV18	18	TRBJ1-5	CASSSRDRGVASNQPQHF	TGTGCCAGCTCAAGCCGGGACAGGGGGGTAGCTAGCAATCAGCCCCAGCATTTT
TRBD1	once	TRBV19	15	TRBJ2-2	CATHQGQWNTGELFF	TGTGCCACCCATCAGGGACAGTGGAACACCGGGGAGCTGTTTTTT
NA	NA	TRBV7-2	17	TRBJ1-5	CASSSPGTLYSNQPQHF	TGTGCCAGCAGCTCTCCCGGGACTTTATATAGCAATCAGCCCCAGCATTTT
NA	NA	TRBV6-6	12	TRBJ1-1	CASTQGPGRAFF	TGTGCCAGCACCCAGGGACCCGGGAGAGCTTTCTTT
NA	NA	TRBV19	15	TRBJ2-3	CASSIMGTSTDTQYF	TGTGCCAGTAGTATAATGGGGACTAGCACAGATACGCAGTATTTT
TRBD1	NA	TRBV2	14	TRBJ1-2	CASRVDRGKDGYTF	TGTGCCAGCAGAGTCGACAGGGGTAAGGACGGCTACACCTTC
TRBD1	NA	TRBV2	15	TRBJ1-2	CASNPDRGQSYGYTF	TGTGCCAGCAATCCGGACAGGGGGCAGAGCTATGGCTACACCTTC
TRBD1	NA	TRBV10-3	13	TRBJ1-2	CAISRDRGDGYTF	TGTGCCATCAGCCGGGACAGGGGTGATGGCTACACCTTC
TRBD1	NA	TRBV18	18	TRBJ2-1	CASSPLDRLNWGSSEQFF	TGTGCCAGCTCCCCACTGGACAGGCTAAATTGGGGTAGTAGTGAGCAGTTCTTC
NA	once	TRBV27	15	TRBJ1-6	CASSLVRTYNSPLHF	TGTGCCAGCAGTTTAGTTCGGACCTATAATTCACCCCTCCACTTT
TRBD1	NA	TRBV5-1	15	TRBJ2-3	CASSTQQGATDTQYF	TGCGCCAGCAGCACGCAACAGGGGGCTACAGATACGCAGTATTTT
NA	NA	TRBV23-1	16	TRBJ1-1	CASSRPGAIGNTEAFF	TGCGCCAGCAGTCGTCCGGGGGCGATAGGGAACACTGAAGCTTTCTTT
TRBD1	NA	TRBV9	20	TRBJ1-2	CASSVEGWGQGILFNYGYTF	TGTGCCAGCAGCGTAGAGGGTTGGGGACAGGGGATATTATTTAACTATGGCTACACCTTC
NA	NA	TRBV20-1	11	TRBJ1-5	CSARGAQPQHF	TGCAGTGCCAGGGGCGCACAGCCCCAGCATTTT
NA	NA	TRBV6-1	14	TRBJ1-6	CASNSDYYNSPLHF	TGTGCCAGCAACTCAGACTACTATAATTCACCCCTCCACTTT
NA	NA	TRBV6-5	14	TRBJ1-2	CASSYSSRVPGYTF	TGTGCCAGCAGTTACTCCAGCAGGGTCCCTGGCTACACCTTC
TRBD1	NA	TRBV4-1	14	TRBJ1-2	CASSLDRDNYGYTF	TGCGCCAGCAGCCTCGACAGGGATAACTATGGCTACACCTTC